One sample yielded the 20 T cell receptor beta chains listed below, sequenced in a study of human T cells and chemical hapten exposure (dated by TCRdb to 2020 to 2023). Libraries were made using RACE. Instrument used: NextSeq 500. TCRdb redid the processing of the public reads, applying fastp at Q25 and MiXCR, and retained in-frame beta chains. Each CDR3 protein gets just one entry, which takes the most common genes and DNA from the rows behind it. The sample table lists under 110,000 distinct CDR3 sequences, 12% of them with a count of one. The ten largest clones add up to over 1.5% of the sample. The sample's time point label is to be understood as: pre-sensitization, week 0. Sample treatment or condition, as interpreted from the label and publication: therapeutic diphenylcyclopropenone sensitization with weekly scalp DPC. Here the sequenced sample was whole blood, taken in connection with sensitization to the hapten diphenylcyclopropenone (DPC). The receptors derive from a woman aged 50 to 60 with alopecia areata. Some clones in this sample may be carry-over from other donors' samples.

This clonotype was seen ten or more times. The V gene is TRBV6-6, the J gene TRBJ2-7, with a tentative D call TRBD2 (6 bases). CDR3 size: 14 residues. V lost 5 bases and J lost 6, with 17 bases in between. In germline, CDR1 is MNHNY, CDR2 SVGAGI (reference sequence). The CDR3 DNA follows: TGTGCCAGCAGTCCGCCCGGGGAGGTCCCCGAGCAGTACTTC. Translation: CASSPPGEVPEQYF.

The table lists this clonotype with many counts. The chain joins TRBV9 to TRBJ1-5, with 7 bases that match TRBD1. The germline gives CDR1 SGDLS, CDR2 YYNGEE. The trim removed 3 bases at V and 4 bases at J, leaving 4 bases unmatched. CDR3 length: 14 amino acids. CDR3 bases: TGTGCCAGCAGCGCGGGACAGATAAATCAGCCCCAGCATTTT. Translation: CASSAGQINQPQHF.

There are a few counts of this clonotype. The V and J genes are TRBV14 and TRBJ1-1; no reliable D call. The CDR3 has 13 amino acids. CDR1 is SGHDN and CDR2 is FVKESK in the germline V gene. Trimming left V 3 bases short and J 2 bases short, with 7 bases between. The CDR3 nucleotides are TGTGCCAGCAGCCAGTATGTTAACACTGAAGCTTTCTTT. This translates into CASSQYVNTEAFF.

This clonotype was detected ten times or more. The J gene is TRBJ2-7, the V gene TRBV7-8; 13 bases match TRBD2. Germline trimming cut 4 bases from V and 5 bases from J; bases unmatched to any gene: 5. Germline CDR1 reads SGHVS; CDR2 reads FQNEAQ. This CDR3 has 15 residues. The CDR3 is CASSYTGLAGDEQYF. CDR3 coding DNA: TGTGCCAGCAGCTACACCGGACTAGCGGGAGACGAGCAGTACTTC.

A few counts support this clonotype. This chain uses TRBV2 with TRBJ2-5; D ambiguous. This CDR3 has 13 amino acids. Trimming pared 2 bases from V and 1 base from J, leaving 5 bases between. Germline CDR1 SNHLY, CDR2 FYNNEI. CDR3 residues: CASSEPAQETQYF. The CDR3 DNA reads TGTGCCAGCAGTGAACCAGCCCAAGAGACCCAGTACTTC.

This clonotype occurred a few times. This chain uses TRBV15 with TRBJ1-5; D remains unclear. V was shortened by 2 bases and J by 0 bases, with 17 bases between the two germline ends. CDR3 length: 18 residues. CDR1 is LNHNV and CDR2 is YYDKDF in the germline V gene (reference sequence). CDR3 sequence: CATSRTPPGMYSNQPQHF. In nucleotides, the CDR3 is TGTGCCACCAGCAGAACGCCCCCCGGGATGTATAGCAATCAGCCCCAGCATTTT.

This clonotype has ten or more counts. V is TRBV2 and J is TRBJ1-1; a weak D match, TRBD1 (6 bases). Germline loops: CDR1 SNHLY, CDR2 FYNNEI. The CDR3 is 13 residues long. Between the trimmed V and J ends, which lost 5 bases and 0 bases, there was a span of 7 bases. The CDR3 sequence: CASSTGLNTEAFF. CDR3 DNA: TGTGCCAGCAGTACAGGGTTGAACACTGAAGCTTTCTTT.

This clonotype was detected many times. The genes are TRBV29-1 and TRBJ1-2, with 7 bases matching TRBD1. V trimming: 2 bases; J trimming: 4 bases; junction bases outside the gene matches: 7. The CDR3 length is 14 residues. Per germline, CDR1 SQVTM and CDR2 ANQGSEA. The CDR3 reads CSVEKATGIYGYTF. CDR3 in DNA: TGCAGCGTTGAAAAAGCGACAGGGATCTATGGCTACACCTTC.

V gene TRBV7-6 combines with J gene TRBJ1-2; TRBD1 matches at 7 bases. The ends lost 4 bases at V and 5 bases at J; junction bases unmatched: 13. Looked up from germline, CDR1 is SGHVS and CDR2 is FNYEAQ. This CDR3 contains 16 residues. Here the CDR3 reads CASSSPDRTGIYGYTF. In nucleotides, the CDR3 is TGTGCCAGCAGCTCCCCAGACCGGACAGGAATATATGGCTACACCTTC.

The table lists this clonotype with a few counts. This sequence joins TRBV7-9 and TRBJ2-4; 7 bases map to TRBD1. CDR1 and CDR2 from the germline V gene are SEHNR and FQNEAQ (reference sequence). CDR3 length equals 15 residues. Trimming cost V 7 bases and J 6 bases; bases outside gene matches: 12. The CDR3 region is CASTDPTGVGNIQYF. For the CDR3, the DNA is TGTGCCAGCACCGACCCTACAGGGGTTGGAAACATTCAGTACTTC.

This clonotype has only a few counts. The CDR3 DNA reads TGTGCCAGCAGGACAGGGCGGGGCAATGAGCAGTTCTTC. It specifies CASRTGRGNEQFF. The chain recombines TRBV6-2 or TRBV6-3 with TRBJ2-1, with TRBD1 as a possible D gene (7 bases). The V gene's germline CDR1 is MNHEY and CDR2 SVGEGT. The V end lost 6 bases, the J end lost 6 bases, and 12 bases lay between the germline ends. The CDR3 consists of 13 residues.

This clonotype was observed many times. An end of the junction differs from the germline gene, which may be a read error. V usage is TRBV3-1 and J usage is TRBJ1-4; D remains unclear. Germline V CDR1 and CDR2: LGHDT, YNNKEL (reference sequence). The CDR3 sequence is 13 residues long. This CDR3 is CASRANRPEELFF. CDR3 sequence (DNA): TGTGCCAGCAGGGCTAATCGGCCTGAAGAACTGTTTTTT.

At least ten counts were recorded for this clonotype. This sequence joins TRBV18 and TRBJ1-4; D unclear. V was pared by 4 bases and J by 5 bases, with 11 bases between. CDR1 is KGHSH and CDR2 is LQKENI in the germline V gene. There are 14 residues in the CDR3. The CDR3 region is CASSQLGGNEKLFF. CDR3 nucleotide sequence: TGTGCCAGCTCACAACTCGGAGGGAATGAAAAACTGTTTTTT. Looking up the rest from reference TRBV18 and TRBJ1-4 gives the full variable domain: NAGVMQNPRHLVRRRGQEARLRCSPMKGHSHVYWYRQLPEEGLKFMVYLQKENIIDESGMPKERFSAEFPKEGPSILRIQQVVRGDSAAYFCASSQLGGNEKLFFGSGTQLSVL.

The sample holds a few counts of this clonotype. The CDR3 region is CSVARDSNQPQHF. For the CDR3, the DNA is TGCAGCGTTGCCCGGGACAGCAATCAGCCCCAGCATTTT. The rearrangement uses TRBV29-1 and TRBJ1-5, with D possibly being TRBD1 (5 bases). The CDR3 length is 13 residues. CDR1 and CDR2 (germline): SQVTM, ANQGSEA. V lost 4 bases and J 1 base, leaving 8 bases between the germline ends.

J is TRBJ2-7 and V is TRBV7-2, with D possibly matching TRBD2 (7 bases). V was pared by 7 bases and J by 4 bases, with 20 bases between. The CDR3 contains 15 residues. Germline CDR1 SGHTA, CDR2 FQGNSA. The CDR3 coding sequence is TGTGCCAGCACCCCGGGGGGCAGGGTCCAATACGAGCAGTACTTC. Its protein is CASTPGGRVQYEQYF.

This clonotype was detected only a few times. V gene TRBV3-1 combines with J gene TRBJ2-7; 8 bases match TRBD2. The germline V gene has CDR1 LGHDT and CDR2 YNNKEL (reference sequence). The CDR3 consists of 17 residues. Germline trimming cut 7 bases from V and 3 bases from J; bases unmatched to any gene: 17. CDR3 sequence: CASTKTGVGAGVYEQYF. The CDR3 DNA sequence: TGTGCCAGCACCAAAACGGGAGTCGGAGCGGGAGTCTACGAGCAGTACTTC.

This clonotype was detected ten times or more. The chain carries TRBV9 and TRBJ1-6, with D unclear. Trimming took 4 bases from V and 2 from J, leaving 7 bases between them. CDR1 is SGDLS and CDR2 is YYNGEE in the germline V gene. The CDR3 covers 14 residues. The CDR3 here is CASSLLTYNSPLHF. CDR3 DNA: TGTGCCAGCAGCCTTCTAACCTATAATTCACCCCTCCACTTT.

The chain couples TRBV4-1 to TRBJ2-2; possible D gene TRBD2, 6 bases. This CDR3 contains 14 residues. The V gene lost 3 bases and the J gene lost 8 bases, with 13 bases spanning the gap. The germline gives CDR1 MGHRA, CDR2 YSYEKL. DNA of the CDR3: TGCGCCAGCAGCCACGCGGGATCTGGAGGGGAGCTGTTTTTT. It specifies CASSHAGSGGELFF.

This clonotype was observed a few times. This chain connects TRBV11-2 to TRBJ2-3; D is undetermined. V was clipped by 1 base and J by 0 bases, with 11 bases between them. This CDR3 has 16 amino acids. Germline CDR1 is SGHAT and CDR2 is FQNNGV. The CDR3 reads CASSLGAAFSTDTQYF. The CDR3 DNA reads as TGTGCCAGCAGCTTAGGGGCAGCGTTTAGCACAGATACGCAGTATTTT.

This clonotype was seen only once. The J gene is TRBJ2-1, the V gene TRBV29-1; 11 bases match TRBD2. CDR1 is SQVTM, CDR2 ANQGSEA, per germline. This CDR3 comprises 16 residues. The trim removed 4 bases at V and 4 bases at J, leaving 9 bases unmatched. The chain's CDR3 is CSVADSGGAVYNEQFF. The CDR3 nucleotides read TGCAGCGTTGCGGATAGCGGGGGGGCAGTTTACAATGAGCAGTTCTTC.